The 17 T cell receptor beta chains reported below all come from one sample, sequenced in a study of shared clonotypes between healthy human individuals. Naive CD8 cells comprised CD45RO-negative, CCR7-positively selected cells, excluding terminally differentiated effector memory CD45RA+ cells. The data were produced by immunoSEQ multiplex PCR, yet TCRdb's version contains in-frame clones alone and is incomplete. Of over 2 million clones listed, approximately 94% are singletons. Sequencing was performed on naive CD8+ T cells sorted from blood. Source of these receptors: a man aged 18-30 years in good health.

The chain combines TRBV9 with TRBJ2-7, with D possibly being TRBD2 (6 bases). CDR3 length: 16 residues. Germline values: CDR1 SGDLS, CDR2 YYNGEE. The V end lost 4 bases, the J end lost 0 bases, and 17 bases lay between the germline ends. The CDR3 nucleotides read TGTGCCAGCAGCTCCCGGGCCGGAGGGTCCTCCTACGAGCAGTACTTC. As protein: CASSSRAGGSSYEQYF.

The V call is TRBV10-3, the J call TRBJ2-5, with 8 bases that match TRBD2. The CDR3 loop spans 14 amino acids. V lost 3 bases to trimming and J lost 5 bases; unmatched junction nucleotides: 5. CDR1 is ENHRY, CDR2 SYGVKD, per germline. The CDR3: CAISDSAGEETQYF. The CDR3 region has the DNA TGTGCCATCAGTGATTCAGCGGGAGAGGAGACCCAGTACTTC.

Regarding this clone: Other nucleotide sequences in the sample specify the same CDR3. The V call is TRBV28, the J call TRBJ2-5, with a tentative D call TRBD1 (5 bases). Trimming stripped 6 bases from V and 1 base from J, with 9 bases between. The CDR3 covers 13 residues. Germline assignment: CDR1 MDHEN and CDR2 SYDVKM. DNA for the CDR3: TGTGCCAGCAGCCCTACAGGCCAAGAGACCCAGTACTTC. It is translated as CASSPTGQETQYF. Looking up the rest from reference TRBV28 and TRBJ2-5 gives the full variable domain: DVKVTQSSRYLVKRTGEKVFLECVQDMDHENMFWYRQDPGLGLRLIYFSYDVKMKEKGDIPEGYSVSREKKERFSLILESASTNQTSMYLCASSPTGQETQYFGPGTRLLVL.

CDR3 loop: CAWSGRGSASGGFPGANVLTF. DNA of the CDR3: TGTGCCTGGAGTGGGCGCGGATCCGCTAGCGGGGGGTTCCCTGGGGCCAACGTCCTGACTTTC. The genes are TRBV30 and TRBJ2-6; 11 positions agree with TRBD2. With V trimmed by 1 base and J by 2 bases, 16 bases remained unmatched. CDR3 length: 21 residues. Germline values: CDR1 GTSNPN, CDR2 SVGIG (reference sequence).

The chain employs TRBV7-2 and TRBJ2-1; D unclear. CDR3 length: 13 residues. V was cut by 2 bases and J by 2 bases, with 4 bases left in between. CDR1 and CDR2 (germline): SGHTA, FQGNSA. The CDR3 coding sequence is TGTGCCAGCAGCTTAACAGCCTACAATGAGCAGTTCTTC. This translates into CASSLTAYNEQFF.

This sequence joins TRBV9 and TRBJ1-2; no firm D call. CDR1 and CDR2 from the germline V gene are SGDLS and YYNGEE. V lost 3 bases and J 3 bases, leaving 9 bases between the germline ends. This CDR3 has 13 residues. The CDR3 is CASSGHTYYGYTF. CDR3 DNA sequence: TGTGCCAGCAGCGGGCATACTTACTATGGCTACACCTTC.

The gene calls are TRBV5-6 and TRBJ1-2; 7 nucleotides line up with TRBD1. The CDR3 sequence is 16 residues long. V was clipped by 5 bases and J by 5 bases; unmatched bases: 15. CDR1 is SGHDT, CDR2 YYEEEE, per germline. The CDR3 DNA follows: TGTGCCAGCAGACCGATAGGGGGCATCGACGGGTATGGCTACACCTTC. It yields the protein CASRPIGGIDGYGYTF.

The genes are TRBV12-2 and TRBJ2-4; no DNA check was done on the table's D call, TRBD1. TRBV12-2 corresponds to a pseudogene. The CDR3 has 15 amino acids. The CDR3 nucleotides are TGTGCAAGTCGCTTAGCGTGGCTAGCCAAAAACATTCAGTACTTC. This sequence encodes CASRLAWLAKNIQYF.

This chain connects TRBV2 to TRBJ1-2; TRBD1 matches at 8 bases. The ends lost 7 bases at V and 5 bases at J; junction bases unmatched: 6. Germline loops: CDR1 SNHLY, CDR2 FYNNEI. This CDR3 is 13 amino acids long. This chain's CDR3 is CASMTGEGYGYTF. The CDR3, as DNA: TGTGCCAGCATGACAGGGGAAGGATATGGCTACACCTTC.

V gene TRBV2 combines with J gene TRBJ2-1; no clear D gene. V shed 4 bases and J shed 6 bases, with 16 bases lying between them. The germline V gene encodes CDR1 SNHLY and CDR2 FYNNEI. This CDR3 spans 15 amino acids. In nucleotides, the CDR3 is TGTGCCAGCAGTGTAGGTAGGGCTCTACCCAATGAGCAGTTCTTC. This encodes CASSVGRALPNEQFF.

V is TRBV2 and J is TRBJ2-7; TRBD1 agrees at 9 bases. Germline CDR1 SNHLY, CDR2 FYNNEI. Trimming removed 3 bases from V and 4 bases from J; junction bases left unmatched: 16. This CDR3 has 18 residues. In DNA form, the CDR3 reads TGTGCCAGCAGTGAGTTCGACAGGGGGTCCATCACGGGGTACGAGCAGTACTTC. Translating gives CASSEFDRGSITGYEQYF.

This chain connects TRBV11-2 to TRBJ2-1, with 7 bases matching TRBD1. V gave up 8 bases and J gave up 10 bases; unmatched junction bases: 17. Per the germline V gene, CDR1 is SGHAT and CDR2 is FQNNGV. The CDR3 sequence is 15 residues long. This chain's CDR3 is CASRYSGTADPEQFF. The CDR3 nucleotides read TGTGCCAGCCGGTACTCCGGGACAGCGGACCCCGAGCAGTTCTTC.

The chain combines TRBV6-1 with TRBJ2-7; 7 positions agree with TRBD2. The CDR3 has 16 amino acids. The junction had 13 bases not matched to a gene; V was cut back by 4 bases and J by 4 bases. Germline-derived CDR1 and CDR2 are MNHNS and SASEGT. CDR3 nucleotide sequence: TGTGCCAGCAGTGGCTTCCCGGGACTACCGACGTACGAGCAGTACTTC. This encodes CASSGFPGLPTYEQYF.

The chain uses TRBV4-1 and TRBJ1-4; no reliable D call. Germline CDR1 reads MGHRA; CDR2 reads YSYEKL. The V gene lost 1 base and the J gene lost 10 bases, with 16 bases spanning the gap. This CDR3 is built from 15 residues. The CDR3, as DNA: TGCGCCAGCAGCCAAGCGGCGGGAATATACGGAAAACTGTTTTTT. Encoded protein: CASSQAAGIYGKLFF.

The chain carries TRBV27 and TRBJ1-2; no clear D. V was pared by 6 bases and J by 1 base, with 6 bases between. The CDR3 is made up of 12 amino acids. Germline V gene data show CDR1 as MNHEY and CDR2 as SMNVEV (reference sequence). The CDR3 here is CASRNFNYGYTF. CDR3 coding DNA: TGTGCCAGCAGGAACTTTAACTATGGCTACACCTTC.

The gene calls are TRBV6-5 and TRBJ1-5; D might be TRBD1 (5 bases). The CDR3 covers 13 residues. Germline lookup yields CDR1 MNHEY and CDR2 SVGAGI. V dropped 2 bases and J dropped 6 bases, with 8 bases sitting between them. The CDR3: CASSYRDGQPQHF. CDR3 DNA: TGTGCCAGCAGTTACAGGGACGGTCAGCCCCAGCATTTT.

The CDR3 bases are TGTGCCAGCAGCCGCTACATCGTACGAGACACAGATACGCAGTATTTT. Its translation: CASSRYIVRDTDTQYF. The chain is built from TRBV11-1 and TRBJ2-3; D call uncertain. V dropped 5 bases and J dropped 2 bases, with 17 bases sitting between them. The CDR3 sequence is 16 residues long. Germline CDR1 SGHAT, CDR2 FQDESV (reference sequence). The full variable domain, with the rest looked up from reference TRBV11-1 and TRBJ2-3, is EAEVAQSPRYKITEKSQAVAFWCDPISGHATLYWYRQILGQGPELLVQFQDESVVDDSQLPKDRFSAERLKGVDSTLKIQPAELGDSAMYLCASSRYIVRDTDTQYFGPGTRLTVL.